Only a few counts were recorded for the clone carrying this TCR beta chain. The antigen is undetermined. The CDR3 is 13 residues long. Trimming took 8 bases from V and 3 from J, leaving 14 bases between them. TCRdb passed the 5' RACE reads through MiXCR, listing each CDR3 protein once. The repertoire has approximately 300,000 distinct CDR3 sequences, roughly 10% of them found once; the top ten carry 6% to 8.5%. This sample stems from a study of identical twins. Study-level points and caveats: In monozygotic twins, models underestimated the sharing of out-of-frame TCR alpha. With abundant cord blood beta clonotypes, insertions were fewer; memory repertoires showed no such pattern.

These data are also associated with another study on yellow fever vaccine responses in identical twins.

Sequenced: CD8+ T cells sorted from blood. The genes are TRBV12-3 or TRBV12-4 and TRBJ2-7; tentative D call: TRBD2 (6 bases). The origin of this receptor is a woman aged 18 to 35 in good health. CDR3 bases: TGTGCCAGCGCACTAGCTCCAAGCTACGAGCAGTACTTC. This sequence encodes CASALAPSYEQYF.